This T cell receptor beta chain was captured by sequencing in a study of blood T cells in healthy people across ages. Regarding this clonotype: One junction end does not reproduce the germline sequence, and a read error may be involved.

For the second PCR, which ran for about 6 to 11 cycles, a sample-barcoded 5' primer and a J-beta primer mix were used. TCRdb redid the calling of the 5' RACE reads with MiXCR, one entry per CDR3 protein. Altogether approximately 780,000 distinct CDR3 sequences are present, 20% to 30% being singletons, with the ten largest covering 3%. Looked up from germline, CDR1 is SGDLS and CDR2 is YYNGEE. This CDR3 comprises 15 residues. A further study also used this sample, focusing on T cells of mothers and their children.

The sample was blood. The sequence was collected from a boy aged 10-17 years in good health. The chain combines TRBV9 with TRBJ2-2, with D possibly being TRBD2 (6 bases). CDR3 residues: CASSVGVSYTGGLFF. CDR3 coding DNA: TGTGCCAGCAGCGTAGGGGTCTCGTACACCGGGGGGCTGTTTTTT.